These T cell receptor beta chains were read from a single sample in a study of Graves' ophthalmopathy and Graves' hyperthyroidism. TCRdb reanalysed the multiplex PCR reads using MiXCR and keeps one entry per CDR3 protein. The data show just over 600,000 distinct CDR3 sequences, around a fifth seen once. The sequenced material came from peripheral blood. The source of these receptors is a woman younger than 30 with stable Graves' hyperthyroidism. Some clones in this sample may be carry-over from other donors' samples. CDR3s include the opening cysteine and the closing phenylalanine or tryptophan. D genes are given only for firm matches. Not every row has a clone size; where given, it reads once, few, many or a size class.

>-|-|TRBV11-3|TRBJ1-1
TGTGCCAGCAGCGCTTACCGGGGACCGCAAGCTTTCTTT
CASSAYRGPQAFF
>TRBD1|many|TRBV7-8|TRBJ2-7
TGTGCCAGCAGCACCGGGACAGGGGGCTACTACGAGCAGTACTTC
CASSTGTGGYYEQYF
>TRBD2|many|TRBV30|TRBJ2-2
TGTGCCTGGAGGATTAGCGGGACCGGGGAGCTGTTTTTT
CAWRISGTGELFF
>TRBD1|-|TRBV2|TRBJ2-7
TGTGCCAGCAGACAGGGGGTGCCGCCTTCCTACGAGCAGTACTTC
CASRQGVPPSYEQYF
>-|many|TRBV6-1|TRBJ1-1
TGTGCCAGCAGTGAAGGGGCAAACACTGAAGCTTTCTTT
CASSEGANTEAFF
>-|few|TRBV20-1|TRBJ1-6
TGCAGTGGGGGCGTTGATAATTCACCCCTCCACTTT
CSGGVDNSPLHF
>TRBD1|many|TRBV20-1|TRBJ2-7
TGCAGTGCAGTTACAGGGGGCTACGAGCAGTACTTC
CSAVTGGYEQYF
>-|few|TRBV30|TRBJ2-7
TGTGCCTGGAGTTATCGCACAGAGCAGTACTTC
CAWSYRTEQYF
>TRBD2|-|TRBV9|TRBJ2-5
TGTGCCAGCAGCGTAGAGGGGACTAGCGGGAGTGGGCAAGAGACCCAGTACTTC
CASSVEGTSGSGQETQYF
>-|-|TRBV28|TRBJ1-1
TGTGCCAGCAGCTGGGCTGGGGACACTGAAGCTTTCTTT
CASSWAGDTEAFF
>TRBD1|-|TRBV7-2|TRBJ1-6
TGTGCCAGCAGCTTGACAGGGGCCTCACCCCTCCACTTT
CASSLTGASPLHF
>-|many|TRBV20-1|TRBJ1-6
TGCAGTGCACCGGACGGATTAAGCTCCTATAATTCACCCCTCCACTTT
CSAPDGLSSYNSPLHF
>-|-|TRBV4-2|TRBJ2-7
TGTGCCAGCAGCCAAGGAGCTAGGATCGCCTACGAGCAGTACTTC
CASSQGARIAYEQYF
>-|many|TRBV5-1|TRBJ2-2
TGCGCCAGCAGCCAAAGTGTTAACACCGGGGAGCTGTTTTTT
CASSQSVNTGELFF
>-|many|TRBV5-1|TRBJ1-1
TGCGCCAGCAGCTTACTCAGGGGCGATCTGAACACTGAAGCTTTCTTT
CASSLLRGDLNTEAFF
>-|few|TRBV6-2/TRBV6-3|TRBJ1-6
TGTGCCAGCAGTTACGAGCCGGACAGCTATAATTCACCCCTCCACTTT
CASSYEPDSYNSPLHF
>-|few|TRBV12-3/TRBV12-4|TRBJ1-1
TGTGCCAGCAGTTTTATTTCAGGCATTGAAGCTTTCTTT
CASSFISGIEAFF
>-|many|TRBV29-1|TRBJ1-2
TGCAGCGCACGACAGGTCTATGGCTACACCTTC
CSARQVYGYTF
>-|many|TRBV5-1|TRBJ1-1
TGCGCCAGCAGCCAACAGGACCAAGCTTTCTTT
CASSQQDQAFF
>-|many|TRBV7-9|TRBJ2-6
TGTGCCAGCAGCCCGATCCCTGGACAGTCTGGGGCCAACGTCCTGACTTTC
CASSPIPGQSGANVLTF
>TRBD2|many|TRBV11-1|TRBJ2-7
TGTGCCAGTGCAGCGGGGGACTCCTACGAGCAGTACTTC
CASAAGDSYEQYF
>TRBD1|many|TRBV6-5|TRBJ2-5
TGTGCCAGCAGTTACTCGAACGGCAGGGGGCAAGAGACCCAGTACTTC
CASSYSNGRGQETQYF
>-|-|TRBV6-5|TRBJ1-5
TGTGCCAGCAGTTACGCACCGGGTCAGCCCCAGCATTTT
CASSYAPGQPQHF
>TRBD2|many|TRBV10-1|TRBJ2-4
TGCGCCAGCAGTGAAGGGACTAGCGGGAGTGGAGACATTCAGTACTTC
CASSEGTSGSGDIQYF
>-|many|TRBV4-2|TRBJ1-1
TGTGCCAGCAGCCCTAAGGAGGGGGAGAGGACTGAAGCTTTCTTT
CASSPKEGERTEAFF
>-|-|TRBV4-1|TRBJ1-1
TGCGCCAGCAGCCTTCCCCCCTACCACACTGAAGCTTTCTTT
CASSLPPYHTEAFF
>TRBD2|many|TRBV5-1|TRBJ2-7
TGCGCCAGCAGCTTTCGGGCAGGGAGGGACTACGAGCAGTACTTC
CASSFRAGRDYEQYF
>-|-|TRBV7-2|TRBJ1-5
TGTGCCAGTCTCTTCACCCAGCATTTT
CASLFTQHF
>TRBD1|-|TRBV12-3/TRBV12-4|TRBJ1-5
TGTGCCAGCAGTTTAACCGGGACAGGGGTCCCTGGGCAGCCCCAGCATTTT
CASSLTGTGVPGQPQHF
>-|many|TRBV29-1|TRBJ2-5
TGCAGCGTCCTACTCGACAGGGAGGATCAAGAGACCCAGTACTTC
CSVLLDREDQETQYF
>TRBD1|many|TRBV7-3|TRBJ2-4
TGTGCCAGCAGCTTAGGCAGGGGGAACATTCAGTACTTC
CASSLGRGNIQYF
>TRBD1|few|TRBV27|TRBJ1-1
TGTGCCAGCAGTTTAAGGGCAGGGGGCGCGAACACTGAAGCTTTCTTT
CASSLRAGGANTEAFF